This T cell receptor beta chain is drawn from a study of T cells in Graves' hyperthyroidism and ophthalmopathy. Broader study findings: Ophthalmopathy and stable hyperthyroidism were separated by a 13 V-J model.

This CDR3 region has 15 residues. Trimming cost V 6 bases and J 3 bases, with 12 bases left between them. CDR1 is MNHEY, CDR2 SVGAGI, per germline. What was amplified from RNA transcripts were TCR beta CDR3 regions. The TCR CDR3 first-round RT-PCR relied on the HTBI primer set. One entry per CDR3 protein, called by TCRdb with MiXCR from the multiplex PCR reads. Here the sample spans 700,000 to 850,000 distinct CDR3 sequences, 30% to 40% being singletons. In regard to this clonotype: Its specificity is not known.

The chain couples TRBV6-5 to TRBJ1-6; D is unclear. This TCR came from a woman aged 40-49 years with Graves' hyperthyroidism. The sequenced material came from blood. In DNA, the CDR3 is TGTGCCAGCAGCCCGGGCGGGGACTATAATTCACCCCTCCACTTT. Its translation is CASSPGGDYNSPLHF.